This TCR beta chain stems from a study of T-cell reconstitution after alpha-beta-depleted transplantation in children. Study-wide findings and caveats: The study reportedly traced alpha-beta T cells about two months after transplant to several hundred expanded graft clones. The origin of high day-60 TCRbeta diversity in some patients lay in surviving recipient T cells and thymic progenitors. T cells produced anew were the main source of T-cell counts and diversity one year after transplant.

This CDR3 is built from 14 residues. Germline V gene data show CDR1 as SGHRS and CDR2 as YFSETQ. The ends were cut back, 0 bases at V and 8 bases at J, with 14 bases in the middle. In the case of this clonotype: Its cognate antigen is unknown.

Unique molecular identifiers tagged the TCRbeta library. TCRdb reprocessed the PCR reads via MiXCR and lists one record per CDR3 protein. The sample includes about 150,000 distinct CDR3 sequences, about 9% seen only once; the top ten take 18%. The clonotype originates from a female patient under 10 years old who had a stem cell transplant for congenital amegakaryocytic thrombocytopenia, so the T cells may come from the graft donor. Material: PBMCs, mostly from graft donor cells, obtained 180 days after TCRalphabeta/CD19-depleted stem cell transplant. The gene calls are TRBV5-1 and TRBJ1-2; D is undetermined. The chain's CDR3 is CASSLEGLNCGYTF. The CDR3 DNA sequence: TGCGCCAGCAGCTTGGAGGGCTTAAACTGCGGCTACACCTTC.